This entry lists 26 T cell receptor beta chains sequenced from one sample in a study of T cells in Graves' hyperthyroidism and ophthalmopathy. Amplified TCR beta CDR3 regions came from RNA transcripts. Using the HTBI primer set, a first-round RT-PCR was run on the TCR CDR3. TCRdb re-called the multiplex PCR reads through MiXCR, storing one row per CDR3 protein. The profile shows under 30,000 distinct CDR3 sequences, around 50% of them singletons. The sequenced sample consisted of blood. The source is a woman in her thirties or forties with Graves' hyperthyroidism that later progressed to Graves' ophthalmopathy.

Points on this clonotype: One end of the junction is discordant with germline, which a read error may explain. This sequence joins TRBV13 and TRBJ2-2; 8 positions match TRBD1. The length of the CDR3 is 16 residues. The germline CDR1 and CDR2 sequences are PRHDT and FYEKMQ (reference sequence). The CDR3 bases are TGTGCCAGCAGCTCGTCGACAGGGGTTAGACACCGGGGAGCTGTTTTT. Encoded protein: CASSSSTGVRHRGAVF. Filled out from reference TRBV13 and TRBJ2-2, the complete variable domain reads AAGVIQSPRHLIKEKRETATLKCYPIPRHDTVYWYQQGPGQDPQFLISFYEKMQSDKGSIPDRFSAQQFSDYHSELNMSSLELGDSALYFCASSSSTGVRHRGAVFGEGSRLTVL.

The table lists this clonotype with many counts. CDR3 coding DNA: TGTGCCAGCAGAGGACCCGCACTTGTAGATACGCAGTATTTT. Translated, it gives CASRGPALVDTQYF. This sequence joins TRBV27 and TRBJ2-3, with D hard to call. The CDR3 covers 14 residues. The V end lost 6 bases, the J end lost 5 bases, and 15 bases lay between the germline ends. Per germline, CDR1 MNHEY and CDR2 SMNVEV (reference sequence).

The rearrangement uses TRBV10-3 and TRBJ2-3; TRBD2 agrees at 7 bases. This CDR3 is 18 amino acids long. Trimming cost V 9 bases and J 6 bases; bases outside gene matches: 24. The germline V gene encodes CDR1 ENHRY and CDR2 SYGVKD. The CDR3, as DNA: TGTGCCATTGCGGGGGACGACACTAGCTGGCAAGTTTGGGATACGCAGTATTTT. Its protein is CAIAGDDTSWQVWDTQYF.

This clonotype rates as medium-sized. This chain's CDR3 is CSASLTSGNYEQYF. The CDR3 nucleotides are TGCAGTGCTAGTTTGACTAGCGGGAACTACGAGCAGTACTTC. The rearrangement joins TRBV20-1 to TRBJ2-7; TRBD2 matches at 11 bases. Germline lookup yields CDR1 DFQATT and CDR2 SNEGSKA (reference sequence). This CDR3 region has 14 residues. J was trimmed by 3 bases and V by 3 bases; bases with no gene match: 4.

The chain links TRBV7-9 to TRBJ2-3; D could derive from TRBD1 or TRBD2 (6 bases each). Germline values: CDR1 SEHNR, CDR2 FQNEAQ (reference sequence). The V and J ends lost 3 bases and 4 bases respectively, with 20 bases between them. CDR3 size: 17 residues. CDR3 protein: CASSLDSLAERADTQYF. The CDR3 coding sequence is TGTGCCAGCAGCTTGGACAGTTTAGCGGAGAGGGCAGATACGCAGTATTTT.

The rearrangement links TRBV7-2 to TRBJ2-2; D not certain. V lost 2 bases and J lost 4, with 8 bases in between. The CDR3 consists of 14 residues. Germline V CDR1 and CDR2: SGHTA, FQGNSA. CDR3 sequence (DNA): TGTGCCAGCAGCTTACAGGCCACCACCGGGGAGCTGTTTTTT. Amino acid sequence: CASSLQATTGELFF.

This rearrangement joins TRBV5-1 to TRBJ2-3; 14 bases agree with TRBD2. The V segment lost 5 bases and the J segment 2 bases; nucleotides outside the gene matches: 4. CDR1 and CDR2 from the germline V gene are SGHRS and YFSETQ. The CDR3 runs 16 residues. The CDR3: CASRSGLAGDTDTQYF. In DNA form, the CDR3 reads TGCGCCAGCAGATCGGGACTAGCGGGAGACACAGATACGCAGTATTTT.

The chain joins TRBV19 to TRBJ1-6; 9 positions match TRBD1. Germline loops: CDR1 LNHDA, CDR2 SQIVND (reference sequence). Trimming removed 4 bases from V and 8 bases from J; junction bases left unmatched: 6. CDR3 length: 15 amino acids. In DNA, the CDR3 is TGTGCCAGTAGTACACAGGGGGCCTTCGATTCACCCCTCCACTTT. Protein: CASSTQGAFDSPLHF.

The V call is TRBV20-1, the J call TRBJ2-3; 13 bases match TRBD2. CDR1 is DFQATT, CDR2 SNEGSKA, per germline (reference sequence). V lost 3 bases and J lost 4; bases outside the gene matches: 13. This CDR3 region has 18 residues. The CDR3, as DNA: TGCAGTGCTAGGCCAGGGAGGACTAGCGGGAGCCTCGCAGATACGCAGTATTTT. It yields the protein CSARPGRTSGSLADTQYF.

The chain links TRBV25-1 to TRBJ2-5; 15 nucleotides match TRBD2. The CDR3 sequence is 16 residues long. Losses at the gene ends were 4 bases for V and 5 bases for J; bases not matched to a gene: 5. Germline V CDR1 and CDR2: MGHDK, SYGVNS. CDR3 region: CASSGGLAGGEETQYF. The CDR3 region has the DNA TGTGCCAGCAGTGGGGGACTAGCGGGAGGTGAGGAGACCCAGTACTTC.

This clonotype was picked up a small number of times. The chain links TRBV9 to TRBJ2-5, with a possible D match to TRBD1 (7 bases). Trimming pared 4 bases from V and 4 bases from J, leaving 14 bases between. The CDR3 totals 14 residues. CDR1 is SGDLS and CDR2 is YYNGEE in the germline V gene. CDR3 residues: CASSPQGGRETQYF. CDR3 sequence (DNA): TGTGCCAGCAGCCCTCAGGGGGGCCGAGAGACCCAGTACTTC.

This clonotype came up a few times. The genes are TRBV20-1 and TRBJ1-1; TRBD1 agrees at 10 bases. From germline, CDR1 is DFQATT and CDR2 SNEGSKA (reference sequence). Losses at the gene ends were 5 bases for V and 4 bases for J; bases not matched to a gene: 10. The CDR3 totals 15 residues. The CDR3 is CSAAGQGILGTEAFF. CDR3 sequence (DNA): TGCAGTGCTGCGGGACAGGGGATCTTGGGCACTGAAGCTTTCTTT.

This chain joins TRBV7-2 and TRBJ2-7, with TRBD2 identical over 9 bases. Germline V gene data show CDR1 as SGHTA and CDR2 as FQGNSA. J gave up 3 bases and V 1 base, and 4 bases lay outside the gene matches. The CDR3 is 15 residues long. This chain's CDR3 is CASSLVAGDHYEQYF. As DNA, the CDR3 is TGTGCCAGCAGCTTAGTAGCGGGAGACCACTACGAGCAGTACTTC. Looking up the rest from reference TRBV7-2 and TRBJ2-7 gives the full variable domain: GAGVSQSPSNKVTEKGKDVELRCDPISGHTALYWYRQSLGQGLEFLIYFQGNSAPDKSGLPSDRFSAERTGGSVSTLTIQRTQQEDSAVYLCASSLVAGDHYEQYFGPGTRLTVT.

The sample holds many counts of this clonotype. This CDR3 is CASSLAGQGAGELFF. CDR3 coding DNA: TGTGCCAGCAGTTTAGCGGGACAGGGGGCCGGGGAGCTGTTTTTT. The chain employs TRBV12-3 or TRBV12-4 and TRBJ2-2, with TRBD1 matching over 11 bases. CDR3 size: 15 residues. J gave up 6 bases and V 0 bases, and 0 bases lay outside the gene matches.

The CDR3 region is CSAGRGQWNSPLHF. The DNA for the CDR3 is TGCAGTGCCGGTCGCGGCCAGTGGAATTCACCCCTCCACTTT. This chain joins TRBV20-1 and TRBJ1-6; D not certain. CDR1 and CDR2 from the germline V gene are DFQATT and SNEGSKA (reference sequence). The V end was cut by 6 bases, the J end by 7 bases, with 16 bases between. This CDR3 comprises 14 residues.

This clonotype is termed medium-sized. The chain recombines TRBV5-6 with TRBJ2-2; D remains ambiguous. Trimming took off 7 bases at V and 8 bases at J, with 9 bases between the two ends. The CDR3 is made up of 11 amino acids. Germline-derived CDR1 and CDR2 are SGHDT and YYEEEE. The CDR3 region is CASGSSGELFF. The CDR3 coding sequence is TGTGCCAGCGGATCCTCAGGGGAGCTGTTTTTT.

In the case of this clonotype: One junction end does not reproduce the germline sequence, and a read error may be involved. V and J are TRBV20-1 and TRBJ1-2, with D possibly matching TRBD1 (6 bases). From germline, CDR1 is DFQATT and CDR2 SNEGSKA (reference sequence). This CDR3 spans 13 amino acids. The CDR3 DNA reads as TGCGGTGCTAGAAACTGGGGGGGGGCGGGCTACACCTTC. Translation: CGARNWGGAGYTF.

This clonotype was seen once. The CDR3 reads CASISPLGNTIYF. For the CDR3, the DNA is TGTGCCAGTATAAGCCCTCTTGGAAACACCATATATTTT. This chain joins TRBV19 and TRBJ1-3, with no clear D. The V gene lost 7 bases and the J gene lost 3 bases, with 10 bases spanning the gap. In germline, CDR1 is LNHDA, CDR2 SQIVND (reference sequence). The length of the CDR3 is 13 residues. The full variable domain, with the rest looked up from reference TRBV19 and TRBJ1-3, is DGGITQSPKYLFRKEGQNVTLSCEQNLNHDAMYWYRQDPGQGLRLIYYSQIVNDFQKGDIAEGYSVSREKKESFPLTVTSAQKNPTAFYLCASISPLGNTIYFGEGSWLTVV.

This clonotype was detected ten times or more. The chain links TRBV27 to TRBJ1-1; D is ambiguous. The CDR3 loop spans 14 amino acids. CDR1 MNHEY and CDR2 SMNVEV come from the germline V gene (reference sequence). V was trimmed by 6 bases and J by 5 bases, leaving 16 bases between them. The CDR3 DNA reads as TGTGCCAGCAGACCGGAGGGCCGAACGACTGAAGCTTTCTTT. Translating gives CASRPEGRTTEAFF.

On this clonotype: One end of the junction does not line up with germline, which may come from a read error. The chain recombines TRBV5-1 with TRBJ2-2; D is perhaps TRBD2 (6 bases). This CDR3 region has 16 residues. CDR1 and CDR2 (germline): SGHRS, YFSETQ. The CDR3 is CVSSLGGLANTGELFF. CDR3 DNA sequence: TGCGTCAGCAGCTTGGGGGGACTTGCGAACACCGGGGAGCTGTTTTTT. Based on the CDR3 plus reference TRBV5-1 and TRBJ2-2, the full variable domain is KAGVTQTPRYLIKTRGQQVTLSCSPISGHRSVSWYQQTPGQGLQFLFEYFSETQRNKGNFPGRFSGRQFSNSRSEMNVSTLELGDSALYLCVSSLGGLANTGELFFGEGSRLTVL.

The chain is built from TRBV25-1 and TRBJ2-5; no clear D gene. Per the germline V gene, CDR1 is MGHDK and CDR2 is SYGVNS. Trimming removed 5 bases at V and 1 base at J, with 17 bases between. The CDR3 contains 16 residues. CDR3 bases: TGTGCCAGCAGTCACAGAGACCCATCCCGCCAAGAGACCCAGTACTTC. Translation: CASSHRDPSRQETQYF. The entire variable domain, with the rest obtained from reference TRBV25-1 and TRBJ2-5, is as follows: EADIYQTPRYLVIGTGKKITLECSQTMGHDKMYWYQQDPGMELHLIHYSYGVNSTEKGDLSSESTVSRIRTEHFPLTLESARPSHTSQYLCASSHRDPSRQETQYFGPGTRLLVL.

As to this clonotype: The junction and the germline gene differ at one end; a read error may be behind it. The chain carries TRBV29-1 and TRBJ2-1; 10 bases are shared with TRBD2. In germline, CDR1 is SQVTM, CDR2 ANQGSEA. This CDR3 region has 12 residues. CDR3 amino acids: CSVSSGRNAQFF. The CDR3 region has the DNA TGCAGCGTTTCTAGCGGGAGAAATGCGCAGTTCTTC.

This clonotype is labeled as medium-sized. The chain employs TRBV10-3 and TRBJ2-7; D is unresolved. Germline assignment: CDR1 ENHRY and CDR2 SYGVKD. The CDR3 has 15 residues. The V end was cut by 6 bases, the J end by 2 bases, with 17 bases between. The chain's CDR3 is CAISPGLRSPYEQYF. The DNA for the CDR3 is TGTGCCATCAGCCCGGGTCTAAGGTCTCCCTACGAGCAGTACTTC.

This clonotype ranks as medium-sized (0.01 to 0.1%). For the CDR3, the DNA is TGTGCCAGCAGCCCGGCCACTAGCGGGTTTTATGGGATGTTCTTC. It is translated as CASSPATSGFYGMFF. The chain carries TRBV7-8 and TRBJ2-1, with 9 bases fitting TRBD2. Trimming at V came to 5 bases and at J to 15 bases, leaving 17 bases not matched to a gene. Germline V gene sequence: CDR1 SGHVS, CDR2 FQNEAQ. The CDR3 sequence is 15 residues long.

This clonotype came up many times. V and J are TRBV5-1 and TRBJ2-1; no definite D call. The CDR3 consists of 15 residues. Deletions cut 1 base from V and 10 bases from J, with 18 bases between. CDR1 and CDR2 from the germline V gene are SGHRS and YFSETQ. The CDR3 region has the DNA TGCGCCAGCAGCTTGTTCCTCACCCACCATATGGAGCAGTTCTTC. Encoded protein: CASSLFLTHHMEQFF.

This clonotype counts as medium-sized. The DNA of the CDR3 is TGCAGTGCCCTCGGCGGGTACCAAGAGACCCAGTACTTC. Amino acid sequence: CSALGGYQETQYF. The V gene is TRBV20-1, the J gene TRBJ2-5; tentatively, D is TRBD2 (5 bases). CDR1 is DFQATT and CDR2 is SNEGSKA in the germline V gene (reference sequence). Deletions cut 6 bases from V and 0 bases from J, with 11 bases between. CDR3 size: 13 residues.